The 21 T cell receptor beta chains in this list originate from one sample, sequenced in a study of shared clonotypes between healthy human individuals. This table comes from immunoSEQ multiplex PCR, and its TCRdb copy is limited to in-frame clones, with some not included. The repertoire includes around 720,000 clones, roughly 73% of them detected once, and around 2% sits in the top ten. The specimen was memory CD4+ T cells sorted from blood. Subset in this sample: CD45RA-negative fraction. These TCRs come from a woman aged 25-40 years in good health.

This chain joins TRBV6-6 and TRBJ2-3; TRBD2 aligns across 7 bases. This CDR3 comprises 16 residues. Trimming removed 2 bases from V and 2 bases from J; junction bases left unmatched: 7. Germline V gene data show CDR1 as MNHNY and CDR2 as SVGAGI (reference sequence). Written as DNA, the CDR3 is TGTGCCAGCAGTTACCCCGGCGGGAGCATCACAGATACGCAGTATTTT. It translates to CASSYPGGSITDTQYF.

The chain carries TRBV5-1 and TRBJ2-1, with no clear D. V lost 4 bases and J 5 bases, leaving 13 bases between the germline ends. Germline values: CDR1 SGHRS, CDR2 YFSETQ. The CDR3 runs 14 residues. In DNA form, the CDR3 reads TGCGCCAGCAGCGCAGGTTATCAACACAATGAGCAGTTCTTC. It yields the protein CASSAGYQHNEQFF.

The V call is TRBV7-9, the J call TRBJ2-7; 7 nucleotides agree with TRBD2. Germline V gene data show CDR1 as SEHNR and CDR2 as FQNEAQ (reference sequence). This CDR3 has 14 amino acids. Trimming cost V 5 bases and J 5 bases; bases outside gene matches: 9. The CDR3 sequence: CASSLLRGGDEQYF. As DNA, the CDR3 is TGTGCCAGCAGCCTTCTCCGTGGGGGGGACGAGCAGTACTTC.

The rearrangement joins TRBV5-1 to TRBJ2-7, with D possibly TRBD1 on 5 matching bases. CDR1 SGHRS and CDR2 YFSETQ come from the germline V gene. CDR3 length equals 15 residues. Between the trimmed V and J ends, which lost 0 bases and 0 bases, there was a span of 10 bases. The CDR3 DNA sequence: TGCGCCAGCAGCTTGGGACAGATCAACTCCTACGAGCAGTACTTC. Its protein is CASSLGQINSYEQYF. Supplemented by reference TRBV5-1 and TRBJ2-7, the full variable domain reads KAGVTQTPRYLIKTRGQQVTLSCSPISGHRSVSWYQQTPGQGLQFLFEYFSETQRNKGNFPGRFSGRQFSNSRSEMNVSTLELGDSALYLCASSLGQINSYEQYFGPGTRLTVT.

J is TRBJ2-7 and V is TRBV19; 8 nucleotides match TRBD1. The length of the CDR3 is 15 residues. CDR1 is LNHDA, CDR2 SQIVND, per germline (reference sequence). V lost 4 bases and J lost 3; bases outside the gene matches: 8. Here the CDR3 DNA reads TGTGCCAGTAGTAGGACAGGGACATCCCTCTACGAGCAGTACTTC. Its translation: CASSRTGTSLYEQYF.

The V and J genes are TRBV28 and TRBJ1-4; tentative D call: TRBD1 (5 bases). CDR1 is MDHEN and CDR2 is SYDVKM in the germline V gene. Trimming left V 4 bases short and J 8 bases short, with 14 bases between. CDR3 length: 14 amino acids. Here the CDR3 DNA reads TGTGCCAGCAGTTCCGGGGCAGGATGGGAAAAACTGTTTTTT. Translating gives CASSSGAGWEKLFF.

CDR3 in amino acids: CAISDPRKTRATQYF. Written as DNA, the CDR3 is TGTGCCATCAGTGACCCGCGGAAAACCCGTGCGACCCAGTACTTC. The chain recombines TRBV10-3 with TRBJ2-5, with no clear D. The V end lost 3 bases, the J end lost 7 bases, and 18 bases lay between the germline ends. CDR1 and CDR2 from the germline V gene are ENHRY and SYGVKD. The CDR3 extends over 15 amino acids.

The sample holds a few counts of this clone. The gene calls are TRBV4-1 and TRBJ2-5, with 10 bases matching TRBD2. The CDR3 has 16 amino acids. Germline values: CDR1 MGHRA, CDR2 YSYEKL. The trim removed 1 base at V and 5 bases at J, leaving 7 bases unmatched. CDR3 residues: CASSQGPAGGVETQYF. The CDR3 DNA reads TGCGCCAGCAGCCAAGGCCCAGCGGGAGGGGTGGAGACCCAGTACTTC.

The J gene is TRBJ2-3, the V gene TRBV27; possible D gene TRBD1, 5 bases. Trimming cost V 5 bases and J 6 bases, with 24 bases left between them. The germline V gene has CDR1 MNHEY and CDR2 SMNVEV (reference sequence). The CDR3 covers 17 residues. Written as DNA, the CDR3 is TGTGCCAGCAGTCCGCGACCTGGGGCTGACGGACGGGATACGCAGTATTTT. It specifies CASSPRPGADGRDTQYF.

V gene TRBV10-2 combines with J gene TRBJ2-3, with 7 nucleotides matching TRBD2. Per the germline V gene, CDR1 is WSHSY and CDR2 is SAAADI. The length of the CDR3 is 15 residues. Trimming removed 3 bases from V and 0 bases from J; junction bases left unmatched: 3. CDR3: CASSDRRGSTDTQYF. DNA for the CDR3: TGCGCCAGCAGTGACCGGCGGGGGAGCACAGATACGCAGTATTTT.

This clone has just one count. This sample also contains other DNA sequences that code for the same CDR3. The rearrangement links TRBV5-5 to TRBJ2-7; TRBD1 aligns across 8 bases. The J segment lost 4 bases and the V segment lost 0 bases, leaving 3 bases of the junction unmatched. The CDR3 length is 14 residues. Looked up from germline, CDR1 is SGHKS and CDR2 is YYEKEE (reference sequence). CDR3 sequence (DNA): TGTGCCAGCAGCTTGGGGACAGGGATGTACGAGCAGTACTTC. The encoded protein is CASSLGTGMYEQYF.

The V gene is TRBV5-1, the J gene TRBJ2-5; 7 nucleotides line up with TRBD2. The CDR3 runs to 14 residues. Germline CDR1 is SGHRS and CDR2 is YFSETQ. With 1 base clipped from V and 1 base from J, the junction kept 1 base outside the gene matches. The CDR3 loop reads CASSLTSAQETQYF. The DNA for the CDR3 is TGCGCCAGCAGCTTGACTAGCGCCCAAGAGACCCAGTACTTC.

The CDR3 sequence: CASSFPGIGEQFF. The CDR3, as DNA: TGTGCCAGCAGTTTCCCCGGGATCGGTGAGCAGTTCTTC. The chain carries TRBV28 and TRBJ2-1; D perhaps matches TRBD2 (5 bases). Trimming shortened V by 3 bases and J by 9 bases, and 12 bases separated the two germline ends. CDR1 is MDHEN, CDR2 SYDVKM, per germline. The CDR3 has 13 residues.

Here the CDR3 reads CASSLSAGNTEAFF. CDR3 in DNA: TGTGCCAGCTCACTAAGCGCTGGGAACACTGAAGCTTTCTTT. This rearrangement joins TRBV18 to TRBJ1-1; D unresolved. Germline V CDR1 and CDR2: KGHSH, LQKENI. This CDR3 is built from 14 residues. V lost 4 bases, J lost 1 base, and 10 bases lay in between.

In its sample, this clone was seen once. V and J are TRBV29-1 and TRBJ2-3, with D possibly matching TRBD2 (5 bases). The ends were cut back, 0 bases at V and 8 bases at J, with 18 bases in the middle. Germline loops: CDR1 SQVTM, CDR2 ANQGSEA. This CDR3 has 15 amino acids. CDR3 region: CSVEDLETGGLTQYF. The CDR3, as DNA: TGCAGCGTTGAAGATCTGGAAACTGGAGGTCTTACGCAGTATTTT.

The CDR3 DNA is TGCGCCAGCAGCCCCGGGACTAGCGGGTATCAAGAGACCCAGTACTTC. As protein: CASSPGTSGYQETQYF. The rearrangement links TRBV5-1 to TRBJ2-5, with TRBD2 matching over 12 bases. The CDR3 length is 16 residues. Trimming removed 4 bases from V and 2 bases from J; junction bases left unmatched: 6. Germline V CDR1 and CDR2: SGHRS, YFSETQ.

The chain links TRBV5-1 to TRBJ2-7; 8 bases map to TRBD2. The CDR3 covers 16 residues. V trimming: 4 bases; J trimming: 3 bases; junction bases outside the gene matches: 12. In germline, CDR1 is SGHRS, CDR2 YFSETQ. The CDR3 DNA follows: TGCGCCAGCAGCCACCCAGAGACTAGCGAGCTCTACGAGCAGTACTTC. This sequence encodes CASSHPETSELYEQYF.

This clone was seen only a few times. The CDR3 region is CASSIEGGNIQYF. CDR3 in DNA: TGTGCCAGCAGCATAGAGGGGGGAAACATTCAGTACTTC. The chain is built from TRBV7-9 and TRBJ2-4; D tentatively reads TRBD1 or TRBD2 (6 bases each). The germline CDR1 and CDR2 sequences are SEHNR and FQNEAQ (reference sequence). The CDR3 runs to 13 residues. The V end was cut by 5 bases, the J end by 6 bases, with 11 bases between. Looking up the rest from reference TRBV7-9 and TRBJ2-4 gives the full variable domain: DTGVSQNPRHKITKRGQNVTFRCDPISEHNRLYWYRQTLGQGPEFLTYFQNEAQLEKSRLLSDRFSAERPKGSFSTLEIQRTEQGDSAMYLCASSIEGGNIQYFGAGTRLSVL.

V is TRBV5-1 and J is TRBJ2-5, with D perhaps matching TRBD1 (6 bases). The CDR3 totals 15 residues. The germline V and J ends were trimmed by 0 bases and 10 bases, with 19 bases remaining between them. Looked up from germline, CDR1 is SGHRS and CDR2 is YFSETQ. Here the CDR3 reads CASSLVQGSPSVQYF. The CDR3 nucleotides read TGCGCCAGCAGCTTGGTTCAGGGGTCCCCCTCGGTCCAGTACTTC.

The chain has TRBV7-8 and TRBJ2-2, with D maybe TRBD1 (6 bases). The CDR3 runs 16 residues. Germline CDR1 SGHVS, CDR2 FQNEAQ. V lost 1 base to trimming and J lost 3 bases, with 12 bases between them. CDR3 in amino acids: CASSLGSKGDTGELFF. The CDR3 region has the DNA TGTGCCAGCAGCTTAGGTTCTAAGGGGGACACCGGGGAGCTGTTTTTT.

This clone has just a few counts. This chain joins TRBV30 and TRBJ1-2; D uncertain. The CDR3 loop spans 13 amino acids. V dropped 1 base and J dropped 4 bases, with 10 bases sitting between them. Germline values: CDR1 GTSNPN, CDR2 SVGIG (reference sequence). CDR3 sequence: CAWSARNGYGYTF. The DNA for the CDR3 is TGTGCCTGGAGTGCCCGAAACGGCTATGGCTACACCTTC.